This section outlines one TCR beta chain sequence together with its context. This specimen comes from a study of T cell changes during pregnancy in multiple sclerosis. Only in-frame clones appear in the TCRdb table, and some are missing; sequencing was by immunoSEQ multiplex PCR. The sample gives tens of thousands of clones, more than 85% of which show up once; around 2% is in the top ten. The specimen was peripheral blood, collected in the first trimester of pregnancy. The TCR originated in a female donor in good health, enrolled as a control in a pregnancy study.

DNA for the CDR3: TGTGCCAGCGGACATAATTATGGCTACACCTTC. As protein: CASGHNYGYTF. V usage is TRBV27 and J usage is TRBJ1-2; TRBD1 might be the D (5 bases). The CDR3 has 11 amino acids. Germline V gene sequence: CDR1 MNHEY, CDR2 SMNVEV (reference sequence). V was clipped by 8 bases and J by 5 bases, with 9 bases between them.